This is a list of T cell receptor beta chains from one sample in a study of tissue T cells after allogeneic stem cell transplantation. Assay used: immunoSEQ multiplex PCR; TCRdb lists only in-frame clones, some missing. Of 25,000 or so clones listed, 91% are singletons. Sequences were derived from blood, sampled before transplantation. These receptors were collected from a male donor aged 60 or older who later had graft-versus-host disease after an allogeneic stem cell transplant. CDR3s include the opening cysteine and the closing phenylalanine or tryptophan. The D gene is left open where the match is weak. Size values are once, few and many counts, or a class for expanded clones, and some rows have none.

d_gene	v_gene	abundance	j_gene	CDR3nt	CDR3aa
TRBD2	TRBV2	NA	TRBJ2-5	TGTGCCAGCATCGAACTAGCGGCCCAAGAGACCCAGTACTTC	CASIELAAQETQYF
NA	TRBV13	once	TRBJ2-5	TGTGCCAGCAGCTCCGGAGGGACCCAGTACTTC	CASSSGGTQYF
TRBD1	TRBV11-2	NA	TRBJ2-5	TGTGCCAGCAGCCGGGACAGACTCCAAGAGACCCAGTACTTC	CASSRDRLQETQYF
NA	TRBV7-8	NA	TRBJ1-4	TGTGCCAGCAGCTTATTCGTCGGGGAAAAACTGTTTTTT	CASSLFVGEKLFF
TRBD1	TRBV11-2	NA	TRBJ1-2	TGTGCCAGCAGCCCTTGGGACAGGGGCTATGGCTACACCTTC	CASSPWDRGYGYTF
TRBD1	TRBV7-7	NA	TRBJ2-3	TGTGCCAGCAGCTTAGGCACCAGGGGGTCTGGAGATACGCAGTATTTT	CASSLGTRGSGDTQYF
TRBD1	TRBV19	NA	TRBJ1-2	TGTGCCAGTAGTTCAGCGGGACAGATCTATGGCTACACCTTC	CASSSAGQIYGYTF
TRBD2	TRBV18	NA	TRBJ2-5	TGTGCCAGCTCACCTTCGGAACTAGCGGGTGTGACCCAGTACTTC	CASSPSELAGVTQYF
NA	TRBV4-3	NA	TRBJ2-7	TGCGCCAGCAGCCAAGAGAGGGGGACTGACCTCTACTTC	CASSQERGTDLYF
TRBD1	TRBV4-1	NA	TRBJ1-6	TGCGCCAGCAGCCAAGAAGGGGGCCAAAGTAATTCACCCCTCCACTTT	CASSQEGGQSNSPLHF
NA	TRBV12-5	NA	TRBJ1-1	TGTGCTAGTGCCCAAGCTTTCTTT	CASAQAFF
TRBD1	TRBV24-1	NA	TRBJ2-2	TGTGCCACCAGTGATGGGGCCTGGGACAGGAACACCGGGGAGCTGTTTTTT	CATSDGAWDRNTGELFF
TRBD2	TRBV7-2	once	TRBJ2-3	TGTGCCAGCAGCCCTCAGCGGGGAGATACGCAGTATTTT	CASSPQRGDTQYF
TRBD1	TRBV30	NA	TRBJ2-7	TGTGCCTGGAGTGTACAGGGGGGAACCTACGAGCAGTACTTC	CAWSVQGGTYEQYF
NA	TRBV9	NA	TRBJ2-1	TGTGCCAGCAGCGTAGAATGGTCCCTTGCAGGCAATGAGCAGTTCTTC	CASSVEWSLAGNEQFF
NA	TRBV27	NA	TRBJ1-1	TGTGCCAGCAGACCCGTAAGTGGGTGGGACACTGAAGCTTTCTTT	CASRPVSGWDTEAFF
NA	TRBV5-1	NA	TRBJ2-5	TGCGCCAGCAGCTTGAACGCGGGGTCGGAGACCCAGTACTTC	CASSLNAGSETQYF
NA	TRBV20-1	NA	TRBJ2-1	TGCAGTGCTAGTCGGGATTACAATGAGCAGTTCTTC	CSASRDYNEQFF
NA	TRBV5-5	NA	TRBJ2-7	TGTGCCAGCAGCTTGATGCAGGGGGGATCCTACGAGCAGTACTTC	CASSLMQGGSYEQYF
NA	TRBV5-1	NA	TRBJ2-2	TGCGCCAGCAGCCTCGACAGGACGAACACCGGGGAGCTGTTTTTT	CASSLDRTNTGELFF
NA	TRBV6-2/TRBV6-3	NA	TRBJ2-3	TGTGCCAGCAGTTACGGGTTCATGGATACGCAGTATTTT	CASSYGFMDTQYF
NA	TRBV3-1/TRBV3-2	NA	TRBJ1-1	TGTGCCAGCAGCCCCAGACCCGCAGGGTTCGCTGAAGCTTTCTTT	CASSPRPAGFAEAFF
TRBD2	TRBV9	NA	TRBJ2-3	TGTGCCAGCAGCGCCGGGACTAACGGGGATACGCAGTATTTT	CASSAGTNGDTQYF
NA	TRBV14	NA	TRBJ2-5	TGTGCCAGCAGCCAAGTTCGAGGGACCCAGTACTTC	CASSQVRGTQYF
NA	TRBV7-2	NA	TRBJ1-2	TGTGCCAGCAGCTTAGTAGCTCCGCGACAGACAGTCTATGGCTACACCTTC	CASSLVAPRQTVYGYTF
TRBD2	TRBV5-1	NA	TRBJ2-3	TGCGCCAGCAGCGCGTTAGGACTAGCGGGGGGGTCTCCCACAGATACGCAGTATTTT	CASSALGLAGGSPTDTQYF
TRBD1	TRBV6-5	once	TRBJ2-7	TGTGCCAGCACTCGACAGGGGACCTACGAGCAGTACTTC	CASTRQGTYEQYF
NA	TRBV4-1	NA	TRBJ2-1	TGCGCCAGCAGCCAAGCGGTAGGATTCCGGGGTTGGGAGCAGTTCTTC	CASSQAVGFRGWEQFF
NA	TRBV6-2/TRBV6-3	NA	TRBJ2-1	TGTGCCAGCAGTTTCTTACTTGCCAAGTTGTACAATGAGCAGTTCTTC	CASSFLLAKLYNEQFF
NA	TRBV27	NA	TRBJ2-2	TGTGCCAGCAGCCACTCGTCGGAGGGGGAGCTGTTTTTT	CASSHSSEGELFF
TRBD2	TRBV5-1	NA	TRBJ2-3	TGCGCCAGCACCCTGGCTAGCGGAGGGGAGTTGGATACGCAGTATTTT	CASTLASGGELDTQYF
NA	TRBV6-6	NA	TRBJ2-7	TGTGCCACCAGGGGTAAGACGGACTACGAGCAGTACTTC	CATRGKTDYEQYF
NA	TRBV19	NA	TRBJ1-6	TGTGCCAGCCAACTCTGGGGGAGTTCACCCCTCCACTTT	CASQLWGSSPLHF
NA	TRBV6-6	NA	TRBJ2-7	TGTGCCAGCAGTTACGCGTCGGTCGAGCAGTACTTC	CASSYASVEQYF
NA	TRBV11-3	NA	TRBJ1-4	TGTGCCAGCAGCCGCAGCCCGAATGAAAAACTGTTTTTT	CASSRSPNEKLFF
TRBD2	TRBV7-2	NA	TRBJ2-7	TGTGCCAGCAGCTCTCAGGGGACTAGCGGGTACGAGCAGTACTTC	CASSSQGTSGYEQYF
NA	TRBV19	NA	TRBJ2-2	TGTGCCAGTAGCGATAGGGGGAGTCGTACCGGGGAGCTGTTTTTT	CASSDRGSRTGELFF
NA	TRBV2	NA	TRBJ1-3	TGTGCCAGCAGTCCTCAACAGGGAGCCGGAAACACCATATATTTT	CASSPQQGAGNTIYF
NA	TRBV5-4	NA	TRBJ2-2	TGTGCCAGCAGGAGAGGAACCGGGGAGCTGTTTTTT	CASRRGTGELFF
NA	TRBV6-5	NA	TRBJ1-1	TGTGCCAGTCACATGCTTAATGCCGCTGAAGCTTTCTTT	CASHMLNAAEAFF
NA	TRBV24-1	once	TRBJ2-2	TGTGCCACCAGTGACCCCACAGGGACACCCAACACCGGGGAGCTGTTTTTT	CATSDPTGTPNTGELFF
NA	TRBV10-3	NA	TRBJ2-5	TGTGCCATCAGTGTCGACAGCCAAGAGACCCAGTACTTC	CAISVDSQETQYF
NA	TRBV5-1	NA	TRBJ2-3	TGCGCCAGCAGCTCCGGGACTGCCACAGATACGCAGTATTTT	CASSSGTATDTQYF
NA	TRBV5-1	NA	TRBJ1-1	TGCGCCAGCAGCCTCGGGGGTAGTAAGTACACTGAAGCTTTCTTT	CASSLGGSKYTEAFF
TRBD1	TRBV2	NA	TRBJ1-2	TGTGCCAGCAGTAGAATGGGACAGACTAACTATGGCTACACCTTC	CASSRMGQTNYGYTF
TRBD2	TRBV6-1	NA	TRBJ2-1	TGTGCCAGCAGCGAAGGAGGGACTAGCGGGAGAGCCCGCCGCAATGAGCAGTTCTTC	CASSEGGTSGRARRNEQFF
NA	TRBV4-1	NA	TRBJ1-5	TGCGCCAGCAGCCAGGGGTCGGCTTTTATTCCGGGCAATCAGCCCCAGCATTTT	CASSQGSAFIPGNQPQHF
TRBD1	TRBV11-3	NA	TRBJ2-1	TGTGCCAGCAGCAAAGACAGGGACAATGAGCAGTTCTTC	CASSKDRDNEQFF
NA	TRBV6-6	once	TRBJ2-7	TGTGCCAGCAGCAGGGGCGCCTACGAGCAGTACTTC	CASSRGAYEQYF
NA	TRBV7-9	NA	TRBJ2-2	TGTGCCAGCACTGATGGAGGAGGGAACACCGGGGAGCTGTTTTTT	CASTDGGGNTGELFF
NA	TRBV28	NA	TRBJ2-7	TGTGCCAGCAGCTTCCGGGGGCCCTCCTACGAGCAGTACTTC	CASSFRGPSYEQYF
NA	TRBV6-6	NA	TRBJ1-4	TGTGCCAGCAGTCGGACGCCTGATGAAAAACTGTTTTTT	CASSRTPDEKLFF
NA	TRBV10-3	NA	TRBJ2-2	TGTGCCATCAAGAACGCCGGGGAGCTGTTTTTT	CAIKNAGELFF
NA	TRBV7-9	few	TRBJ1-6	TGTGCCAGCAGCTTGGGGCAGGCCTATTCACCCCTCCACTTT	CASSLGQAYSPLHF
TRBD2	TRBV5-1	NA	TRBJ2-3	TGCGCCAGCAGCCGTAGCGGGGCCAGCACAGATACGCAGTATTTT	CASSRSGASTDTQYF
TRBD2	TRBV2	NA	TRBJ2-2	TGTGCCAGCAGTGTATTCGGCGGGGGTGGCACCGGGGAGCTGTTTTTT	CASSVFGGGGTGELFF
NA	TRBV30	NA	TRBJ1-5	TGTGCCTGGAGTGTACTGCGGGGATGGAATCAGCCCCAGCATTTT	CAWSVLRGWNQPQHF
NA	TRBV6-1	few	TRBJ1-2	TGTGCCAGCAGTGTCTCAGGTAGCCCTACAGTAGGGAAGGGCTACACCTTC	CASSVSGSPTVGKGYTF
NA	TRBV7-6	NA	TRBJ2-5	TGTGCCAGCAGCCGGACAGGGAGGGTAGAGACCCAGTACTTC	CASSRTGRVETQYF